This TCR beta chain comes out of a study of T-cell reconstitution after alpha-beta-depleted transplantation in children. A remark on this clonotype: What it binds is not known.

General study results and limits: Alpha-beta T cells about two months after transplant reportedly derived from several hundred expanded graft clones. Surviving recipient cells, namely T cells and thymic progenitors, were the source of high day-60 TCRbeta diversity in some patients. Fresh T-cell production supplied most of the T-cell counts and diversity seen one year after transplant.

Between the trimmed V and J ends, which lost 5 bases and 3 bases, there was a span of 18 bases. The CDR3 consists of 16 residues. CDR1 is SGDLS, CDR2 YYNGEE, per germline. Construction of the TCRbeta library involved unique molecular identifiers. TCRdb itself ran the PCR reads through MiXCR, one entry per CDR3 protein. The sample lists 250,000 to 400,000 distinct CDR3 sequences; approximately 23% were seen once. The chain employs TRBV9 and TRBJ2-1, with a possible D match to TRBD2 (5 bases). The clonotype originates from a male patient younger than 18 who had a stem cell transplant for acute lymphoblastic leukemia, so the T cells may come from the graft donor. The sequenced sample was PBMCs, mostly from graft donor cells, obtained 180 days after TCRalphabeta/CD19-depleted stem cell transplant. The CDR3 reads CASSGPEPSYYNEQFF. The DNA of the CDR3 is TGTGCCAGCAGTGGCCCCGAGCCTAGCTACTACAATGAGCAGTTCTTC.